This TCR beta chain was documented in a study of graft-versus-host responses after intestinal transplantation. The wider study: Anti-thymocyte globulin induction was given to all recipients, followed by tacrolimus and steroids for around three years. Study-wide points: Some GvH clones appeared in ileal mucosa or blood before recipient bone marrow.

Clones were read by immunoSEQ multiplex PCR, and TCRdb kept only the in-frame ones, dropping some. In the table there are under 20,000 clones, under 45% of which are singletons. Responders that carried the CFSE label, approximately 200,000 of them, were plated with approximately 200,000 irradiated, violet-dye-labeled stimulator cells. After the reaction, proliferating CFSE-low CD3+CD4+ and CD3+CD8+ responders were sorted. Trimming stripped 2 bases from V and 6 bases from J, with 21 bases between. The germline V gene encodes CDR1 MNHEY and CDR2 SMNVEV (reference sequence). The CDR3 consists of 17 residues.

This receptor was obtained from a human patient who received an intestinal transplant. This specimen was alloreactive CD8+ T cells from a mixed lymphocyte reaction culture, taken before intestinal transplant. The subset here: CFSE-low proliferating T cells sorted from roughly six-day pre-transplant mixed lymphocyte reaction (GvH or HvG direction). The chain combines TRBV27 with TRBJ2-3; the D gene could be TRBD1 or TRBD2 (5 bases each). As DNA, the CDR3 is TGTGCCAGCAGTTTAGCTTCCGGGACGCGGTTTTTGGATACGCAGTATTTT. Protein sequence: CASSLASGTRFLDTQYF.